One and the same sample provided the 21 T cell receptor beta chains below, sequenced in a study of T cells after yellow fever vaccination. TCRdb redid the calling of the 5' RACE reads with MiXCR, one entry per CDR3 protein. This sample yields around 400,000 distinct CDR3 sequences, of which around 10% are seen a single time; roughly 18% belongs to the top ten. Material: PBMCs, obtained on the day of the first yellow fever vaccination. These receptors all stem from a man aged 18 to 29 who received the YFV17D yellow fever vaccine.

Regarding this clonotype: Given a much more abundant clone one base away, this may be a read error. V is TRBV15 and J is TRBJ2-5; weak D call: TRBD1 (5 bases). The CDR3 length is 14 residues. Germline CDR1 reads LNHNV; CDR2 reads YYDKDF (reference sequence). The CDR3 DNA is TGTGCCACCAGCTTCTCGGACATCCAAGAGACCAAGTACTTC. This sequence encodes CATSFSDIQETKYF.

This sequence joins TRBV5-1 and TRBJ2-1; 7 bases agree with TRBD2. The junction had 7 bases not matched to a gene; V was cut back by 1 base and J by 9 bases. The germline CDR1 and CDR2 sequences are SGHRS and YFSETQ. The CDR3 spans 14 residues. DNA for the CDR3: TGCGCCAGCAGCTTGACTAGCGCACGCGCTGAGCAGTTCTTC. Translation: CASSLTSARAEQFF.

The rearrangement uses TRBV29-1 and TRBJ2-3; possible D gene TRBD1, 7 bases. The CDR3 extends over 16 amino acids. Germline V gene lookup returns CDR1 SQVTM and CDR2 ANQGSEA. The V gene lost 3 bases and the J gene lost 5 bases, with 21 bases spanning the gap. CDR3 in amino acids: CSVESGTAGKGDTQYF. CDR3 DNA: TGCAGCGTTGAGTCCGGGACAGCGGGTAAAGGAGATACGCAGTATTTT.

The V and J genes are TRBV19 and TRBJ2-7, with D maybe TRBD1 (6 bases). Trimming took 0 bases from V and 3 from J, leaving 12 bases between them. The CDR3 runs to 15 residues. Germline loops: CDR1 LNHDA, CDR2 SQIVND (reference sequence). CDR3 in DNA: TGTGCCAGTAGTATAGAGCCAACAGGGAGCTACGAGCAGTACTTC. Protein sequence: CASSIEPTGSYEQYF.

The V call is TRBV7-2, the J call TRBJ1-4; D is perhaps TRBD1 (6 bases). Per the germline V gene, CDR1 is SGHTA and CDR2 is FQGNSA. CDR3 length: 14 amino acids. Trimming removed 5 bases from V and 7 bases from J, with 14 bases in between. The CDR3 loop is CASSKQGWGEKLFF. The CDR3 nucleotides read TGTGCCAGCAGCAAACAGGGCTGGGGTGAAAAACTGTTTTTT.

This clonotype was detected many times. V is TRBV7-9 and J is TRBJ1-5; no clear D. CDR1 and CDR2 from the germline V gene are SEHNR and FQNEAQ (reference sequence). V was clipped by 10 bases and J by 5 bases, with 12 bases between them. This CDR3 is built from 12 residues. The CDR3 protein is CATQRIDQPQHF. CDR3 in DNA: TGTGCCACCCAAAGGATAGATCAGCCCCAGCATTTT. Full variable domain (missing parts from reference TRBV7-9 and TRBJ1-5): DTGVSQNPRHKITKRGQNVTFRCDPISEHNRLYWYRQTLGQGPEFLTYFQNEAQLEKSRLLSDRFSAERPKGSFSTLEIQRTEQGDSAMYLCATQRIDQPQHFGDGTRLSIL.

This clonotype was found many times. The chain is built from TRBV18 and TRBJ2-5, with D unclear. The CDR3 has 12 amino acids. V was clipped by 2 bases and J by 5 bases, with 6 bases between them. Germline lookup yields CDR1 KGHSH and CDR2 LQKENI. DNA for the CDR3: TGTGCCAGCTCACCAAGGTTGGAGACCCAGTACTTC. Translated: CASSPRLETQYF.

This clonotype was picked up a small number of times. This chain links TRBV20-1 with TRBJ2-1; 10 nucleotides line up with TRBD2. Germline V gene sequence: CDR1 DFQATT, CDR2 SNEGSKA (reference sequence). With 8 bases clipped from V and 3 bases from J, the junction kept 4 bases outside the gene matches. The CDR3 consists of 13 residues. The CDR3 nucleotides are TGCAGTACCGGACTAGCGGTCTACAATGAGCAGTTCTTC. Protein sequence: CSTGLAVYNEQFF.

This clonotype has just a few counts. V is TRBV7-3 and J is TRBJ2-7, with 8 bases that match TRBD1. Germline lookup yields CDR1 SGHTA and CDR2 FQGTGA. With 3 bases clipped from V and 0 bases from J, the junction kept 4 bases outside the gene matches. The CDR3 sequence is 15 residues long. Here the CDR3 reads CASSFGQGGSYEQYF. CDR3 coding DNA: TGTGCCAGCAGCTTTGGACAGGGAGGCTCCTACGAGCAGTACTTC.

This chain joins TRBV6-2 or TRBV6-3 and TRBJ1-1; D remains ambiguous. V gave up 2 bases and J gave up 3 bases, with 10 bases separating them. From germline, CDR1 is MNHEY and CDR2 SVGEGT. This CDR3 contains 14 residues. CDR3 loop: CASSYAPRDTEAFF. In DNA, the CDR3 is TGTGCCAGCAGTTACGCCCCAAGGGACACTGAAGCTTTCTTT.

This chain uses TRBV5-5 with TRBJ2-4; 8 nucleotides align to TRBD2. The CDR3 extends over 18 amino acids. The germline gives CDR1 SGHKS, CDR2 YYEKEE (reference sequence). Germline trimming cut 2 bases from V and 1 base from J; bases unmatched to any gene: 11. The CDR3, as DNA: TGTGCCAGCAGCTTCCATCTCGGGGGGGCGTGGGCCAAAAACATTCAGTACTTC. It translates to CASSFHLGGAWAKNIQYF.

The V call is TRBV6-5, the J call TRBJ2-1; 7 bases align to TRBD1. The junction had 12 bases not matched to a gene; V was cut back by 2 bases and J by 8 bases. CDR3 length: 16 amino acids. CDR1 is MNHEY and CDR2 is SVGAGI in the germline V gene. The CDR3 sequence: CASSYQGDLPGDEQFF. The CDR3 DNA sequence: TGTGCCAGCAGTTACCAGGGGGACCTTCCTGGCGATGAGCAGTTCTTC.

This chain joins TRBV20-1 and TRBJ1-1; weak D call: TRBD1 (5 bases). CDR1 and CDR2 (germline): DFQATT, SNEGSKA (reference sequence). Between the trimmed V and J ends, which lost 2 bases and 6 bases, there was a span of 13 bases. There are 13 residues in the CDR3. The CDR3 loop reads CSARSQGGAEAFF. In DNA form, the CDR3 reads TGCAGTGCTAGATCCCAGGGCGGTGCTGAAGCTTTCTTT.

This clonotype was counted between two and nine times. The genes are TRBV4-3 and TRBJ2-7, with D possibly TRBD2 on 5 matching bases. V lost 6 bases and J lost 7, with 19 bases in between. The CDR3 runs 14 residues. The germline gives CDR1 LGHNA, CDR2 YSLEER. The CDR3 is CASRPLSGVGEQYF. In DNA form, the CDR3 reads TGCGCCAGCAGGCCTCTTTCCGGGGTAGGGGAGCAGTACTTC.

The chain joins TRBV2 to TRBJ2-7; 7 bases fit TRBD2. Germline V CDR1 and CDR2: SNHLY, FYNNEI. Trimming at V came to 7 bases and at J to 6 bases, leaving 15 bases not matched to a gene. The CDR3 runs 15 residues. CDR3 nucleotide sequence: TGTGCCAGCACCTCCCCCGGTCGGGGGGAGGGCGAGCAGTACTTC. As protein: CASTSPGRGEGEQYF.

This clonotype was detected many times. The chain employs TRBV12-3 or TRBV12-4 and TRBJ1-6; 7 bases fit TRBD1. The CDR3 extends over 13 amino acids. The trim removed 8 bases at V and 8 bases at J, leaving 6 bases unmatched. The CDR3 protein is CASRRGFDSPLHF. CDR3 DNA: TGTGCCAGCCGCAGGGGGTTCGATTCACCCCTCCACTTT.

The chain has TRBV3-1 and TRBJ2-3; 7 bases align to TRBD1. J was trimmed by 4 bases and V by 0 bases; bases with no gene match: 13. This CDR3 is built from 18 residues. Germline values: CDR1 LGHDT, CDR2 YNNKEL (reference sequence). This CDR3 is CASSQDSQGTVDPDTQYF. DNA for the CDR3: TGTGCCAGCAGCCAAGATTCACAGGGGACAGTTGATCCAGATACGCAGTATTTT.

There are a few counts of this clonotype. The V gene is TRBV6-5, the J gene TRBJ2-7; D uncertain. Trimming pared 8 bases from V and 2 bases from J, leaving 10 bases between. The CDR3 has 12 residues. Germline lookup yields CDR1 MNHEY and CDR2 SVGAGI. CDR3 loop: CASGLNAYEQYV. CDR3 bases: TGTGCCAGCGGTTTAAATGCCTACGAGCAGTACGTC.

In this sample, this clonotype turned up a few times. The chain has TRBV7-2 and TRBJ2-1, with D perhaps TRBD2 (6 bases). The CDR3 consists of 13 residues. Per the germline V gene, CDR1 is SGHTA and CDR2 is FQGNSA. Deletions cut 4 bases from V and 8 bases from J, with 12 bases between. CDR3 DNA sequence: TGTGCCAGCAGCTACTTCGGGGGTCATGAGCAGTTCTTC. It translates to CASSYFGGHEQFF.

This clonotype was detected a few times. The chain is built from TRBV9 and TRBJ1-2; 7 positions agree with TRBD1. V lost 3 bases to trimming and J lost 2 bases; unmatched junction nucleotides: 4. The CDR3 is 14 amino acids. Germline loops: CDR1 SGDLS, CDR2 YYNGEE. CDR3 coding DNA: TGTGCCAGCAGCGCCGGGGACAGAAACTATGGCTACACCTTC. Translation gives CASSAGDRNYGYTF.

V gene TRBV7-9 combines with J gene TRBJ2-3; TRBD2 aligns across 7 bases. The ends lost 6 bases at V and 5 bases at J; junction bases unmatched: 5. Germline values: CDR1 SEHNR, CDR2 FQNEAQ (reference sequence). This CDR3 region has 13 residues. CDR3 residues: CASRQRGGDTQYF. The CDR3 DNA sequence: TGTGCCAGCAGGCAGCGGGGTGGAGATACGCAGTATTTT.